This T cell receptor (beta chain) was sequenced for a study of T cells after yellow fever vaccination. Study-wide findings and caveats: After the booster, approximately 96% of CD4 and 75% to 90% of CD8 primary-response clones were re-detected.

The authors made TCR cDNA by 5'RACE template switching, adding a universal primer site and UMIs. TCRdb analysed the 5' RACE reads with MiXCR anew, one entry per CDR3 protein. This table holds 300,000 or so distinct CDR3 sequences, around 6.8% found once. The CDR3 extends over 15 amino acids. The ends were cut back, 3 bases at V and 2 bases at J, with 14 bases in the middle. Germline V gene sequence: CDR1 SQVTM, CDR2 ANQGSEA. With respect to this clonotype: Its target is not known.

This specimen was PBMCs, taken more than 35 days after the first yellow fever vaccination. This receptor was taken from a man aged 18 to 30 who received the YFV17D yellow fever vaccine. The chain uses TRBV29-1 and TRBJ2-1; D is possibly TRBD2 (7 bases). CDR3 nucleotides: TGCAGCGTTGAGGCGGGCGGGGGCCCCTACAATGAGCAGTTCTTC. Amino acid sequence: CSVEAGGGPYNEQFF.